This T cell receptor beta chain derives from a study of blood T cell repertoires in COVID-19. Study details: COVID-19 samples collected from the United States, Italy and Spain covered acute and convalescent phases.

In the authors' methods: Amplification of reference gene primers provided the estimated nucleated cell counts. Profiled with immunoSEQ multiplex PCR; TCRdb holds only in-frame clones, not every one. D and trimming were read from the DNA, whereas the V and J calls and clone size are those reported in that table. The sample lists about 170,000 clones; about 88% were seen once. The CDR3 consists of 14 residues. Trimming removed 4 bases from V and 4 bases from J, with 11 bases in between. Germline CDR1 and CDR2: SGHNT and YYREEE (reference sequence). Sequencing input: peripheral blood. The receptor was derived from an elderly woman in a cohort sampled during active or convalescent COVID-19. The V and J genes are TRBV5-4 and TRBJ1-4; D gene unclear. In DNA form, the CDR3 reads TGTGCCAGCAGCCCAGGACTGATTAATGAAAAACTGTTTTTT. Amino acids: CASSPGLINEKLFF.